One sample yielded the 5 T cell receptor beta chains listed below, sequenced in a study of glioma-infiltrating T cells after dendritic cell vaccination. Method: immunoSEQ multiplex PCR; TCRdb's copy keeps in-frame clones and lacks some. The repertoire holds 55,000 to 75,000 clones, 81% seen once, with roughly 8.2% in the top ten. The sequences come from blood, collected before dendritic cell vaccination. The receptors come from a human donor with glioblastoma.

This clone was counted only a few times. The V gene is TRBV6-1, the J gene TRBJ1-5; no clear D gene. Per the germline V gene, CDR1 is MNHNS and CDR2 is SASEGT. The V gene lost 2 bases and the J gene lost 2 bases, with 13 bases spanning the gap. There are 16 residues in the CDR3. For the CDR3, the DNA is TGTGCCAGCAGTGAAATATCAGGAACGGGCAATCAGCCCCAGCATTTT. It encodes CASSEISGTGNQPQHF.

V is TRBV6-5 and J is TRBJ2-7; 8 bases agree with TRBD1. The J segment lost 5 bases and the V segment lost 10 bases, leaving 10 bases of the junction unmatched. This CDR3 is built from 13 residues. The germline CDR1 and CDR2 sequences are MNHEY and SVGAGI. CDR3 nucleotide sequence: TGTGCCACCCGGGGGCAGGGGGCTCACGAGCAGTACTTC. This gives the protein CATRGQGAHEQYF.

The chain carries TRBV7-3 and TRBJ2-2, with 10 positions matching TRBD2. From germline, CDR1 is SGHTA and CDR2 FQGTGA. This CDR3 spans 15 amino acids. The V and J ends lost 5 bases and 6 bases, in that order; junction bases with no gene match: 6. The CDR3 DNA sequence: TGTGCCAGCAGCCGATCGAGCGGGGGGGCCGGGGAGCTGTTTTTT. Protein sequence: CASSRSSGGAGELFF.

The chain links TRBV25-1 to TRBJ1-1; 11 nucleotides line up with TRBD1. The CDR3 length is 15 residues. CDR1 is MGHDK and CDR2 is SYGVNS in the germline V gene. V was clipped by 5 bases and J by 5 bases; unmatched bases: 7. The CDR3 is CASSTPDRGRTEAFF. The CDR3 nucleotides are TGTGCCAGCAGTACACCGGACAGGGGGCGAACTGAAGCTTTCTTT.

The chain uses TRBV2 and TRBJ1-2; 7 nucleotides line up with TRBD1. The CDR3 spans 14 residues. CDR1 SNHLY and CDR2 FYNNEI come from the germline V gene. The junction had 9 bases not matched to a gene; V was cut back by 8 bases and J by 3 bases. The CDR3 bases are TGTGCCAGCGGGGACAGAGGGCTCGACTATGGCTACACCTTC. Amino acid sequence: CASGDRGLDYGYTF. The full variable domain, in which reference TRBV2 and TRBJ1-2 provide the parts outside the CDR3, is EPEVTQTPSHQVTQMGQEVILRCVPISNHLYFYWYRQILGQKVEFLVSFYNNEISEKSEIFDDQFSVERPDGSNFTLKIRSTKLEDSAMYFCASGDRGLDYGYTFGSGTRLTVV.